These 4 T cell receptor beta chains were sequenced from one sample in a study of blood T cell repertoires in COVID-19 (dated by TCRdb to about 2020). Library generation was performed with the immunoSEQ multiplex PCR assay. TCRdb re-hosts the immuneACCESS table, in-frame sequences only. Its copies lack some clones; in the studies checked, an unresolved V gene accounts for under half of them, and the cause for the rest is not known. In this sample the table shows around 68,000 clones, about 93% of which occur a single time. Approximately 2.9% of the sample is in the top ten clones. Material for sequencing was peripheral blood. The source is a man between 65 and 85 years old with active COVID-19.

This chain connects TRBV27 to TRBJ1-3; TRBD1 aligns across 10 bases. The V and J ends lost 8 bases and 3 bases, in that order; junction bases with no gene match: 13. CDR1 MNHEY and CDR2 SMNVEV come from the germline V gene (reference sequence). The length of the CDR3 is 17 residues. The chain's CDR3 is CASASGQGLLSGNTIYF. CDR3 sequence (DNA): TGTGCCAGCGCTTCGGGACAGGGGTTGCTGAGTGGAAACACCATATATTTT.

The table lists this clone with a count of one. This sequence joins TRBV3-1 (or the pseudogene TRBV3-2) and TRBJ2-7; a possible D gene is TRBD1 (6 bases). The CDR3 covers 14 residues. CDR1 is LGHDT and CDR2 is YNNKEL in the germline V gene (reference sequence). V shed 1 base and J shed 6 bases, with 13 bases lying between them. CDR3 coding DNA: TGTGCCAGCAGCCAAGTACAGGGCCGGGGCGAGCAGTACTTC. It encodes CASSQVQGRGEQYF.

This chain links TRBV2 with TRBJ2-1; D remains unclear. V gave up 5 bases and J gave up 5 bases, with 4 bases separating them. Germline V gives CDR1 SNHLY, CDR2 FYNNEI. The CDR3 is 11 amino acids. The CDR3 DNA follows: TGTGCCAGCAGTTACAACAATGAGCAGTTCTTC. Translating it yields CASSYNNEQFF.

The chain employs TRBV27 and TRBJ2-1; D is unresolved. The CDR3 contains 13 residues. CDR1 and CDR2 from the germline V gene are MNHEY and SMNVEV (reference sequence). V was pared by 3 bases and J by 6 bases, with 9 bases between. The DNA for the CDR3 is TGTGCCAGCAGTTTCTTCCCGGGCAATGAGCAGTTCTTC. Its translation: CASSFFPGNEQFF.